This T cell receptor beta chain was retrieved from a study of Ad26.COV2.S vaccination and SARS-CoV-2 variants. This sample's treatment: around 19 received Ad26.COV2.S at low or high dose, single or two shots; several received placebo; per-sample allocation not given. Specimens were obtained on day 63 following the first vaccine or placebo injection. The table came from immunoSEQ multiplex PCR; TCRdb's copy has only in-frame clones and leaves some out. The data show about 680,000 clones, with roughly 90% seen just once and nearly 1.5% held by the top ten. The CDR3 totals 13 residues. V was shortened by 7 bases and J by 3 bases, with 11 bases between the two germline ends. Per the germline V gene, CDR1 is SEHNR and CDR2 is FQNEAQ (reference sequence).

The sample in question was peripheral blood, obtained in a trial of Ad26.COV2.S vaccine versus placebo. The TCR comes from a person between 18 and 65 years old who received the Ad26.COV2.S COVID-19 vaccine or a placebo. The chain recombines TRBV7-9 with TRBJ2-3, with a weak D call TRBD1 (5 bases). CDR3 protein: CASTFRDTDTQYF. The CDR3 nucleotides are TGTGCCAGCACCTTCAGGGATACAGATACGCAGTATTTT.